Shown below are 32 T cell receptor beta chains from a single sample sequenced in a study of naive and memory T cell subsets. The SP2 primer and nested alpha and beta constant region primers amplified ligated cDNA in four rounds. TCRdb independently ran MiXCR on the 5' RACE reads; one entry per CDR3 protein. The table lists more than 60,000 distinct CDR3 sequences, 7% to 8% of them singletons, with about 19% in the top ten. An oligonucleotide containing a UMI was ligated to the 3' end of TCR cDNA. The receptors were gathered from a female donor in good health.

This clonotype was counted a few times. The rearrangement links TRBV11-2 to TRBJ2-7; TRBD2 aligns across 7 bases. The CDR3 covers 16 residues. The germline gives CDR1 SGHAT, CDR2 FQNNGV. V lost 5 bases to trimming and J lost 1 base; unmatched junction nucleotides: 11. The CDR3 region is CASSTREANPSYEQYF. The CDR3 bases are TGTGCCAGCAGCACCCGGGAGGCAAATCCTTCCTACGAGCAGTACTTC.

The rearrangement links TRBV28 to TRBJ1-4; a weak D match, TRBD1 (6 bases). Looked up from germline, CDR1 is MDHEN and CDR2 is SYDVKM. V gave up 11 bases and J gave up 7 bases, with 14 bases separating them. The CDR3 totals 12 residues. This CDR3 reads CALGGAGEKLFF. CDR3 in DNA: TGTGCCCTCGGGGGGGCGGGTGAAAAACTGTTTTTT.

This clonotype occurred many times. The chain joins TRBV27 to TRBJ2-6; D possibly corresponds to TRBD1 (6 bases). V lost 3 bases to trimming and J lost 0 bases, with 15 bases between them. Germline CDR1 reads MNHEY; CDR2 reads SMNVEV (reference sequence). CDR3 length equals 18 residues. Here the CDR3 reads CASSFDPGHNSGANVLTF. CDR3 nucleotides: TGTGCCAGCAGTTTTGATCCGGGACATAACTCTGGGGCCAACGTCCTGACTTTC.

The sample holds many counts of this clonotype. The chain uses TRBV30 and TRBJ1-1; D not certain. CDR3 size: 11 residues. V gave up 2 bases and J gave up 5 bases, with 6 bases separating them. Germline V gene lookup returns CDR1 GTSNPN and CDR2 SVGIG (reference sequence). The CDR3, as DNA: TGTGCCTGGAGTTGGGGAACTGAAGCTTTCTTT. Protein sequence: CAWSWGTEAFF.

This clonotype was counted between two and nine times. CDR3 DNA: TGTGCCAGCAGCCAATGGTCGAGCTCCTACGAGCAGTACTTC. Translating it yields CASSQWSSSYEQYF. The chain couples TRBV3-1 to TRBJ2-7; D gene ambiguous. V lost 2 bases and J lost 0, with 8 bases in between. Germline assignment: CDR1 LGHDT and CDR2 YNNKEL (reference sequence). The CDR3 sequence is 14 residues long.

In its sample, this clonotype was seen a few times. V and J are TRBV5-4 and TRBJ2-3, with D uncertain. CDR1 SGHNT and CDR2 YYREEE come from the germline V gene (reference sequence). The germline V and J ends were trimmed by 4 bases and 8 bases, with 11 bases remaining between them. This CDR3 spans 12 amino acids. The DNA for the CDR3 is TGTGCCAGCAGCCTGGTGCAGAGTACGCAGTATTTT. This gives the protein CASSLVQSTQYF.

The CDR3 reads CSVDSPDRSNTGELFF. CDR3 coding DNA: TGCAGCGTTGATTCACCGGACCGTTCGAACACCGGGGAGCTGTTTTTT. This chain connects TRBV29-1 to TRBJ2-2, with D unclear. This CDR3 has 16 residues. Between the trimmed V and J ends, which lost 3 bases and 0 bases, there was a span of 14 bases. Germline V lookup: CDR1 SQVTM, CDR2 ANQGSEA.

At least ten counts were recorded for this clonotype. The chain carries TRBV12-3 or TRBV12-4 and TRBJ1-2; D ambiguous. V lost 0 bases to trimming and J lost 6 bases, with 14 bases between them. The length of the CDR3 is 15 residues. The CDR3 nucleotides read TGTGCCAGCAGTTTAGCTGTCAGGAAGAGCGATGGCTACACCTTC. This gives the protein CASSLAVRKSDGYTF.

V gene TRBV2 combines with J gene TRBJ2-2, with D hard to call. CDR3 length: 15 amino acids. V dropped 7 bases and J dropped 1 base, with 13 bases sitting between them. The germline CDR1 and CDR2 sequences are SNHLY and FYNNEI. The CDR3 sequence: CASTPWILNTGELFF. The DNA of the CDR3 is TGTGCCAGCACCCCTTGGATTCTGAACACCGGGGAGCTGTTTTTT. Full variable domain (remainder filled in from reference TRBV2 and TRBJ2-2): EPEVTQTPSHQVTQMGQEVILRCVPISNHLYFYWYRQILGQKVEFLVSFYNNEISEKSEIFDDQFSVERPDGSNFTLKIRSTKLEDSAMYFCASTPWILNTGELFFGEGSRLTVL.

The J gene is TRBJ2-7, the V gene TRBV7-2, with D uncertain. Germline V CDR1 and CDR2: SGHTA, FQGNSA. There are 15 residues in the CDR3. Trimming took 3 bases from V and 2 from J, leaving 14 bases between them. This CDR3 is CASSFQGTPTYEQYF. CDR3 in DNA: TGTGCCAGCAGCTTTCAAGGAACTCCTACCTACGAGCAGTACTTC.

This clonotype was recorded a few times. The chain couples TRBV29-1 to TRBJ2-3, with unresolved D. The V and J ends lost 3 bases and 4 bases respectively, with 11 bases between them. Germline CDR1 SQVTM, CDR2 ANQGSEA. CDR3 length: 13 amino acids. The CDR3 loop reads CSVDGSTPDTQYF. DNA for the CDR3: TGCAGCGTTGATGGTAGTACCCCAGATACGCAGTATTTT.

The gene calls are TRBV7-4 and TRBJ1-2; 8 bases match TRBD1. Trimming at V came to 5 bases and at J to 1 base, leaving 6 bases not matched to a gene. CDR3 size: 15 residues. Germline lookup yields CDR1 SGHVT and CDR2 SQSDAQ. CDR3 DNA sequence: TGTGCCAGCAGCCTAGACAGGGGCGATAACTATGGCTACACCTTC. It yields the protein CASSLDRGDNYGYTF.

As to this clonotype: A read error may be the cause here, since a much bigger clone is one base away. The chain is built from TRBV20-1 and TRBJ2-6; 7 positions agree with TRBD1. The CDR3 is 15 amino acids. The germline gives CDR1 DFQATT, CDR2 SNEGSKA (reference sequence). CDR3 sequence (DNA): TGCAGTGCCCTTCGGACAGGCTCTGGGGCCAACGTCCTGGCTTTC. This gives the protein CSALRTGSGANVLAF.

Ten or more counts support this clonotype. The V call is TRBV24-1, the J call TRBJ2-5; no clear D. The CDR3 length is 14 residues. CDR1 and CDR2 (germline): KGHDR, SFDVKD. V lost 3 bases, J lost 3 bases, and 10 bases lay in between. The CDR3 nucleotides are TGTGCCACCAGTGATCCCAGTGGGGAAGAGACCCAGTACTTC. This encodes CATSDPSGEETQYF.

This chain links TRBV20-1 with TRBJ2-7; D is unclear. CDR1 DFQATT and CDR2 SNEGSKA come from the germline V gene (reference sequence). This CDR3 region has 14 residues. Trimming left V 0 bases short and J 2 bases short, with 11 bases between. The DNA for the CDR3 is TGCAGTGCTAGAGATCTTCAGAAAACCTACGAGCAGTACTTC. This encodes CSARDLQKTYEQYF.

V gene TRBV19 combines with J gene TRBJ1-3, with 7 bases fitting TRBD1. With 7 bases clipped from V and 2 bases from J, the junction kept 11 bases outside the gene matches. Germline V gene lookup returns CDR1 LNHDA and CDR2 SQIVND (reference sequence). The CDR3 has 16 amino acids. The CDR3 spells CASTIGQENTGNTIYF. The CDR3 bases are TGTGCCAGTACCATCGGACAGGAGAATACTGGAAACACCATATATTTT.

This clonotype showed up many times. The chain employs TRBV5-6 and TRBJ2-1; D might be TRBD1 or TRBD2, each matching 5 bases. Looked up from germline, CDR1 is SGHDT and CDR2 is YYEEEE. The CDR3 has 13 residues. Trimming stripped 3 bases from V and 4 bases from J, with 8 bases between. CDR3 coding DNA: TGTGCCAGCAGCTGGGACGTATACAATGAGCAGTTCTTC. This sequence encodes CASSWDVYNEQFF.

V is TRBV6-5 and J is TRBJ2-1; a possible D gene is TRBD2 (6 bases). Germline CDR1 and CDR2: MNHEY and SVGAGI. V dropped 0 bases and J dropped 10 bases, with 13 bases sitting between them. This CDR3 has 14 amino acids. CDR3 region: CASSYSPYSGEQFF. CDR3 nucleotide sequence: TGTGCCAGCAGTTACTCCCCCTATAGCGGCGAGCAGTTCTTC.

Only a few counts were recorded for this clonotype. The V call is TRBV6-1, the J call TRBJ2-7, with 7 bases fitting TRBD1. The CDR3 covers 12 residues. Looked up from germline, CDR1 is MNHNS and CDR2 is SASEGT. With 8 bases clipped from V and 1 base from J, the junction kept 2 bases outside the gene matches. The CDR3 bases are TGTGCCAGCGACAGGGATTCCTACGAGCAGTACTTC. This gives the protein CASDRDSYEQYF.

In this sample, this clonotype turned up a few times. The rearrangement joins TRBV11-1 to TRBJ2-7, with 7 bases identical to TRBD1. This CDR3 comprises 15 residues. V shed 0 bases, J shed 1 base, and the junction held 3 bases outside the gene matches. Germline CDR1 and CDR2: SGHAT and FQDESV (reference sequence). CDR3 sequence (DNA): TGTGCCAGCAGCTTAGCAGGGGGCGCTTCCTACGAGCAGTACTTC. Its translation is CASSLAGGASYEQYF.

This clonotype was recorded many times. J is TRBJ1-2 and V is TRBV7-8; D may be TRBD1 (5 bases). CDR1 is SGHVS, CDR2 FQNEAQ, per germline. V was trimmed by 1 base and J by 6 bases, leaving 6 bases between them. The CDR3 totals 12 residues. This CDR3 is CASSLVGDGYTF. The CDR3 nucleotides read TGTGCCAGCAGCTTAGTAGGGGATGGCTACACCTTC.

This chain links TRBV27 with TRBJ2-7; 7 nucleotides line up with TRBD2. The CDR3 is 16 residues long. CDR1 and CDR2 from the germline V gene are MNHEY and SMNVEV (reference sequence). The V gene end was trimmed by 2 bases and the J gene end by 0 bases; junction bases not matched to a gene: 7. The CDR3: CASSLLAVRSSYEQYF. In DNA form, the CDR3 reads TGTGCCAGCAGTTTACTAGCGGTAAGGAGCTCCTACGAGCAGTACTTC.

This clonotype has a count of ten or more. This chain uses TRBV6-6 with TRBJ1-2; 7 nucleotides line up with TRBD1. The germline V gene has CDR1 MNHNY and CDR2 SVGAGI (reference sequence). With V trimmed by 4 bases and J by 0 bases, 11 bases remained unmatched. This CDR3 comprises 17 residues. CDR3 nucleotide sequence: TGTGCCAGCAGTTTTTCTCCGACAGGGCTTACTAACTATGGCTACACCTTC. Residues: CASSFSPTGLTNYGYTF.

This clonotype was seen a handful of times. V and J are TRBV7-2 and TRBJ1-2; 8 bases align to TRBD1. The CDR3 runs to 13 residues. Germline CDR1 is SGHTA and CDR2 is FQGNSA. The V segment lost 1 base and the J segment 7 bases; nucleotides outside the gene matches: 2. CDR3 region: CASSLGTGSGYTF. The CDR3 region has the DNA TGTGCCAGCAGCTTAGGGACAGGGTCTGGCTACACCTTC.

This clonotype came up many times. The V gene is TRBV28, the J gene TRBJ1-2, with D perhaps matching TRBD1 (5 bases). The CDR3 has 11 residues. Germline CDR1 and CDR2: MDHEN and SYDVKM. V was cut by 6 bases and J by 10 bases, with 12 bases left in between. The CDR3 DNA sequence: TGTGCCAGCAGCACGGGGCTGGACTACACCTTC. Residues: CASSTGLDYTF.

As concerns this clonotype: It may be a read error: a sequence one base away is much more abundant. The J gene is TRBJ1-1, the V gene TRBV7-9, with 7 positions matching TRBD1. Germline CDR1 is SEHNR and CDR2 is FQNEAQ (reference sequence). The CDR3 is made up of 14 amino acids. The DNA of the CDR3 is TGTGCCAGCAGCTTAGAGGCAGGGGGGACTGAAGCTTTATTT. Amino acids: CASSLEAGGTEALF.

At least ten counts were recorded for this clonotype. J is TRBJ1-5 and V is TRBV2; D remains unclear. V was trimmed by 4 bases and J by 7 bases, leaving 8 bases between them. CDR3 size: 12 residues. Looked up from germline, CDR1 is SNHLY and CDR2 is FYNNEI. In DNA, the CDR3 is TGTGCCAGCAGTGGTGGAGTACAGCCCCAGCATTTT. Amino acid sequence: CASSGGVQPQHF.

The chain uses TRBV19 and TRBJ2-3; D uncertain. V lost 5 bases, J lost 0 bases, and 15 bases lay in between. Germline V gene lookup returns CDR1 LNHDA and CDR2 SQIVND (reference sequence). The CDR3 loop spans 16 amino acids. In DNA form, the CDR3 reads TGTGCCAGTAGTGCATGGGCGACCGCTAGCACAGATACGCAGTATTTT. As protein: CASSAWATASTDTQYF.

A few counts support this clonotype. The rearrangement links TRBV5-1 to TRBJ1-2, with 7 nucleotides matching TRBD1. Looked up from germline, CDR1 is SGHRS and CDR2 is YFSETQ. The junction had 8 bases not matched to a gene; V was cut back by 1 base and J by 5 bases. The CDR3 has 15 amino acids. Written as DNA, the CDR3 is TGCGCCAGCAGCTTGCAGCCAGGGGGAGGTTATGGCTACACCTTC. Its protein is CASSLQPGGGYGYTF.

V is TRBV28 and J is TRBJ2-1; D tentatively fits TRBD1 or TRBD2 (6 bases each). CDR1 MDHEN and CDR2 SYDVKM come from the germline V gene. The CDR3 is 13 residues long. V shed 10 bases and J shed 8 bases, with 18 bases lying between them. CDR3 nucleotide sequence: TGTGCCATTACCCCTGGGGGGCGAGATGAGCAGTTCTTC. This sequence encodes CAITPGGRDEQFF.

This clonotype was recorded a few times. V and J are TRBV5-1 and TRBJ2-1, with D hard to call. Germline CDR1 is SGHRS and CDR2 is YFSETQ. The CDR3 spans 15 residues. V was shortened by 0 bases and J by 1 base, with 8 bases between the two germline ends. CDR3: CASSLGADSYNEQFF. The DNA of the CDR3 is TGCGCCAGCAGCTTGGGGGCGGATTCCTACAATGAGCAGTTCTTC.

This clonotype has only a few counts. The genes are TRBV5-1 and TRBJ1-6; D gene ambiguous. Trimming cost V 1 base and J 7 bases, with 9 bases left between them. The CDR3 length is 14 residues. Germline V CDR1 and CDR2: SGHRS, YFSETQ. In nucleotides, the CDR3 is TGCGCCAGCAGCTTGCTAGGGTCCAATTCACCCCTCCACTTT. This translates into CASSLLGSNSPLHF.